A single sample is the source of the 27 T cell receptor beta chains below, sequenced in a study of regulatory T cells in long-lasting Graves disease. To make TCR beta libraries, researchers used iRepertoire HTBI primers and Arm-PCR of CDR3 regions. MiXCR, applied by TCRdb to the multiplex PCR reads, yields one record per CDR3 protein. Seen here are 450,000 or so distinct CDR3 sequences, roughly 22% observed once, and the top ten hold roughly 13%. Time point of the sample: persistent/refractory GD, antithyroid drugs over 5 years with positive TRAb. Extracted PBMC RNA gave rise to the TCR library. Source: peripheral blood mononuclear cells (PBMCs), taken when the disease was refractory, from a patient treated with antithyroid drugs. The receptors originated from a female donor with Graves disease.

The table lists this clonotype with many counts. The CDR3 is CSAQTGMNTEAFF. Here the CDR3 DNA reads TGCAGTGCTCAGACAGGGATGAACACTGAAGCTTTCTTT. This rearrangement joins TRBV20-1 to TRBJ1-1; 7 nucleotides match TRBD1. CDR1 and CDR2 (germline): DFQATT, SNEGSKA (reference sequence). With V trimmed by 5 bases and J by 0 bases, 3 bases remained unmatched. The CDR3 spans 13 residues.

V gene TRBV6-1 combines with J gene TRBJ1-1; D gene uncertain. CDR3 size: 14 residues. V lost 8 bases, J lost 3 bases, and 16 bases lay in between. The germline gives CDR1 MNHNS, CDR2 SASEGT. In DNA, the CDR3 is TGTGCCAGCGGCCCCGGAGGTTCGCACACTGAAGCTTTCTTT. Its translation: CASGPGGSHTEAFF.

This clonotype was observed a few times. This chain joins TRBV10-3 and TRBJ2-7, with no clear D. Germline CDR1 ENHRY, CDR2 SYGVKD. CDR3 length equals 13 residues. The germline V and J ends were trimmed by 1 base and 3 bases, with 7 bases remaining between them. CDR3 in amino acids: CAISEYGVYEQYF. CDR3 bases: TGTGCCATCAGTGAGTACGGAGTCTACGAGCAGTACTTC.

The table lists this clonotype with many counts. V and J are TRBV6-5 and TRBJ1-1; D is uncertain. V shed 0 bases and J shed 1 base, with 6 bases lying between them. Germline V lookup: CDR1 MNHEY, CDR2 SVGAGI. The CDR3 is 14 residues long. CDR3 loop: CASSYSRRNTEAFF. The CDR3 region has the DNA TGTGCCAGCAGTTACTCGCGCAGGAACACTGAAGCTTTCTTT.

CDR3 sequence reads: CASSMTGDQPQHF. In DNA, the CDR3 is TGTGCCAGCAGTATGACAGGGGATCAGCCCCAGCATTTT. The rearrangement joins TRBV12-3 or TRBV12-4 to TRBJ1-5; 8 bases map to TRBD1. The J segment lost 5 bases and the V segment lost 5 bases, leaving 2 bases of the junction unmatched. This CDR3 is built from 13 residues.

This clonotype was detected only a few times. The rearrangement uses TRBV7-6 and TRBJ1-1; tentatively, D is TRBD1 (5 bases). V dropped 5 bases and J dropped 4 bases, with 11 bases sitting between them. The germline V gene has CDR1 SGHVS and CDR2 FNYEAQ. The CDR3 runs 13 residues. As DNA, the CDR3 is TGTGCCAGCAGCGTCAGGGACTCCACTGAAGCTTTCTTT. Encoded protein: CASSVRDSTEAFF. Using reference TRBV7-6 and TRBJ1-1 for the parts outside the CDR3, the full variable domain is GAGVSQSPRYKVTKRGQDVALRCDPISGHVSLYWYRQALGQGPEFLTYFNYEAQQDKSGLPNDRFSAERPEGSISTLTIQRTEQRDSAMYRCASSVRDSTEAFFGQGTRLTVV.

This clonotype was seen repeatedly, ten times or more. The chain links TRBV28 to TRBJ1-2; 8 nucleotides match TRBD1. V trimming: 4 bases; J trimming: 3 bases; junction bases outside the gene matches: 7. Germline V CDR1 and CDR2: MDHEN, SYDVKM. The CDR3 has 15 residues. The CDR3 nucleotides read TGTGCCAGCAGTTCGGGAACAGGGGGAGACTATGGCTACACCTTC. It codes for CASSSGTGGDYGYTF.

This rearrangement joins TRBV10-3 to TRBJ1-1; D possibly corresponds to TRBD1 (5 bases). Germline V gives CDR1 ENHRY, CDR2 SYGVKD. The V end was cut by 3 bases, the J end by 7 bases, with 15 bases between. CDR3 length equals 14 residues. The CDR3, as DNA: TGTGCCATCAGTGATCTCCCGGGACGGAATGAAGCTTTCTTT. Residues: CAISDLPGRNEAFF.

This clonotype came up many times. The J gene is TRBJ2-5, the V gene TRBV9, with D tentatively TRBD2 (5 bases). V gave up 5 bases and J gave up 1 base, with 9 bases separating them. The CDR3 sequence is 13 residues long. Germline assignment: CDR1 SGDLS and CDR2 YYNGEE. The CDR3 sequence: CASSSSGQETQYF. The CDR3 DNA sequence: TGTGCCAGCAGTTCAAGCGGCCAAGAGACCCAGTACTTC.

The rearrangement links TRBV18 to TRBJ1-5; 11 bases map to TRBD1. The germline V gene encodes CDR1 KGHSH and CDR2 LQKENI. The CDR3 length is 15 residues. Trimming cost V 3 bases and J 4 bases; bases outside gene matches: 2. CDR3 sequence (DNA): TGTGCCAGCTCACCTGGGGACAGGGGGAATCAGCCCCAGCATTTT. Its protein is CASSPGDRGNQPQHF.

In this sample, this clonotype turned up a few times. The chain recombines TRBV5-6 with TRBJ2-2; TRBD2 matches 10 bases. Germline V gene data show CDR1 as SGHDT and CDR2 as YYEEEE. The CDR3 is made up of 17 amino acids. The V and J ends lost 2 bases and 3 bases, in that order; junction bases with no gene match: 7. CDR3 amino acids: CASSFKRLAGDTGELFF. In nucleotides, the CDR3 is TGTGCCAGCAGCTTTAAACGGCTAGCGGGAGACACCGGGGAGCTGTTTTTT. Based on the CDR3 plus reference TRBV5-6 and TRBJ2-2, the full variable domain is DAGVTQSPTHLIKTRGQQVTLRCSPKSGHDTVSWYQQALGQGPQFIFQYYEEEERQRGNFPDRFSGHQFPNYSSELNVNALLLGDSALYLCASSFKRLAGDTGELFFGEGSRLTVL.

CDR3 sequence: CASSYSRSEKLFF. Written as DNA, the CDR3 is TGTGCCAGCAGTTACAGTCGGAGTGAAAAACTGTTTTTT. The chain carries TRBV6-2 or TRBV6-3 and TRBJ1-4; D remains ambiguous. The length of the CDR3 is 13 residues. The V end was cut by 2 bases, the J end by 7 bases, with 8 bases between. Germline CDR1 MNHEY, CDR2 SVGEGT.

V and J are TRBV6-2 or TRBV6-3 and TRBJ1-6, with D perhaps TRBD1 (5 bases). CDR1 is MNHEY, CDR2 SVGEGT, per germline. The CDR3 runs 13 residues. Trimming shortened V by 1 base and J by 8 bases, and 6 bases separated the two germline ends. The CDR3 nucleotides are TGTGCCAGCAGTTACTTGGGGGATTCACCCCTCCACTTT. Translated: CASSYLGDSPLHF.

This clonotype was recorded many times. The CDR3 nucleotides are TGTGCCAGCAGCCACGCAAGTGAAGCTTTCTTT. Protein sequence: CASSHASEAFF. This chain uses TRBV3-1 with TRBJ1-1; no firm D call. CDR3 length equals 11 residues. V was shortened by 3 bases and J by 7 bases, with 6 bases between the two germline ends. Germline-derived CDR1 and CDR2 are LGHDT and YNNKEL (reference sequence). Drawing the rest from reference TRBV3-1 and TRBJ1-1, the complete variable domain is DTAVSQTPKYLVTQMGNDKSIKCEQNLGHDTMYWYKQDSKKFLKIMFSYNNKELIINETVPNRFSPKSPDKAHLNLHINSLELGDSAVYFCASSHASEAFFGQGTRLTVV.

This clonotype showed up many times. V and J are TRBV30 and TRBJ2-7; 9 nucleotides line up with TRBD1. From germline, CDR1 is GTSNPN and CDR2 SVGIG (reference sequence). Losses at the gene ends were 2 bases for V and 5 bases for J; bases not matched to a gene: 1. The CDR3 runs to 12 residues. CDR3 sequence (DNA): TGTGCCTGGAGTCGGACAGGGGACGAGCAGTACTTC. Encoded protein: CAWSRTGDEQYF.

The CDR3 DNA reads as TGTGCCAGTACCTACCGGGGGGTTGACACTGAAGCTTTCTTT. Its protein product is CASTYRGVDTEAFF. This sequence joins TRBV19 and TRBJ1-1, with D perhaps matching TRBD1 (5 bases). Germline lookup yields CDR1 LNHDA and CDR2 SQIVND (reference sequence). V lost 7 bases, J lost 3 bases, and 15 bases lay in between. The CDR3 has 14 residues.

About this clonotype: A much bigger clone sits one base away, suggesting this may be a read error. V usage is TRBV6-2 or TRBV6-3 and J usage is TRBJ2-3; D gene ambiguous. The CDR3 extends over 12 amino acids. Looked up from germline, CDR1 is MNHEY and CDR2 is SVGEGT. The CDR3 coding sequence is TGTGCCGGCAGCACTACGGCAGATACGCAGTATTTT. It is translated as CAGSTTADTQYF.

The table lists this clonotype with a few counts. The chain recombines TRBV11-1 with TRBJ2-2; D not certain. Germline CDR1 SGHAT, CDR2 FQDESV (reference sequence). Trimming left V 5 bases short and J 6 bases short, with 13 bases between. This CDR3 comprises 14 residues. CDR3 DNA: TGTGCCAGCAGCAGGGCCGTTATGTCCGGGGAGCTGTTTTTT. As protein: CASSRAVMSGELFF. The full variable domain, with the rest looked up from reference TRBV11-1 and TRBJ2-2, is EAEVAQSPRYKITEKSQAVAFWCDPISGHATLYWYRQILGQGPELLVQFQDESVVDDSQLPKDRFSAERLKGVDSTLKIQPAELGDSAMYLCASSRAVMSGELFFGEGSRLTVL.

This chain links TRBV6-2 or TRBV6-3 with TRBJ2-2; 12 bases line up with TRBD2. The germline CDR1 and CDR2 sequences are MNHEY and SVGEGT. With V trimmed by 6 bases and J by 1 base, 3 bases remained unmatched. This CDR3 has 16 amino acids. In nucleotides, the CDR3 is TGTGCCAGCAGCCGACTAGCGGGGGAGAACACCGGGGAGCTGTTTTTT. This translates into CASSRLAGENTGELFF.

Only a few counts were recorded for this clonotype. This rearrangement joins TRBV5-5 to TRBJ1-1, with D possibly matching TRBD1 (5 bases). Per germline, CDR1 SGHKS and CDR2 YYEKEE (reference sequence). V was shortened by 1 base and J by 0 bases, with 13 bases between the two germline ends. The CDR3 is 16 amino acids. This chain's CDR3 is CASSLMSGQLNTEAFF. For the CDR3, the DNA is TGTGCCAGCAGCTTGATGTCAGGGCAATTGAACACTGAAGCTTTCTTT.

This clonotype was detected many times. The V gene is TRBV2, the J gene TRBJ1-5; 7 nucleotides line up with TRBD1. Losses at the gene ends were 0 bases for V and 4 bases for J; bases not matched to a gene: 3. This CDR3 has 15 amino acids. From germline, CDR1 is SNHLY and CDR2 FYNNEI. The CDR3 DNA reads as TGTGCCAGCAGTGAAGCGGACAGGCGAAATCAGCCCCAGCATTTT. It codes for CASSEADRRNQPQHF. Looking up the rest from reference TRBV2 and TRBJ1-5 gives the full variable domain: EPEVTQTPSHQVTQMGQEVILRCVPISNHLYFYWYRQILGQKVEFLVSFYNNEISEKSEIFDDQFSVERPDGSNFTLKIRSTKLEDSAMYFCASSEADRRNQPQHFGDGTRLSIL.

Turning to this clonotype: One junction end does not reproduce the germline sequence, and a read error may be involved. V usage is TRBV28 and J usage is TRBJ2-5; 12 bases fit TRBD2. This CDR3 contains 15 residues. From germline, CDR1 is MDHEN and CDR2 SYDVKM. The CDR3 spells CASSTSGRFEETRYF. The CDR3, as DNA: TGTGCCAGCAGTACTAGCGGGAGGTTTGAAGAGACCCGGTACTTC.

The rearrangement joins TRBV28 to TRBJ2-1; D not resolved. V lost 8 bases and J lost 5, with 13 bases in between. This CDR3 contains 13 residues. Per the germline V gene, CDR1 is MDHEN and CDR2 is SYDVKM. The DNA for the CDR3 is TGTGCCAGCGACGAGGCGGAGAACAATGAGCAGTTCTTC. Residues: CASDEAENNEQFF.

The chain recombines TRBV19 with TRBJ2-7; D may correspond to TRBD1 or TRBD2 (5 bases each). CDR1 is LNHDA, CDR2 SQIVND, per germline (reference sequence). The V and J ends lost 3 bases and 2 bases respectively, with 14 bases between them. The CDR3 is made up of 15 amino acids. The CDR3 DNA sequence: TGTGCCAGTAGTATGACGGGGCCAGCGACCTACGAGCAGTACTTC. It specifies CASSMTGPATYEQYF.

This clonotype was seen many times. The DNA is omitted, as the CDR3 cannot be located on it reliably, and the CDR3 follows TCRdb's listing. J is TRBJ2-7 and V is TRBV28; TRBD1 is the table's D call and was not checked against the DNA. Germline CDR1 MDHEN, CDR2 SYDVKM. The CDR3 adds up to 15 amino acids, both ends counted. The CDR3 loop reads CASSSSRRAGNEQYF.

This clonotype came up many times. V gene TRBV27 combines with J gene TRBJ1-1; the match to TRBD1 covers 9 bases. The CDR3 has 15 residues. Germline V gives CDR1 MNHEY, CDR2 SMNVEV (reference sequence). The trim removed 5 bases at V and 1 base at J, leaving 5 bases unmatched. CDR3 loop: CASSHRGRRNTEAFF. CDR3 sequence (DNA): TGTGCCAGCAGTCACAGGGGGCGGCGGAACACTGAAGCTTTCTTT.

The chain couples TRBV18 to TRBJ1-2, with 8 bases that match TRBD1. The CDR3 length is 13 residues. Losses at the gene ends were 0 bases for V and 6 bases for J; bases not matched to a gene: 0. Germline assignment: CDR1 KGHSH and CDR2 LQKENI. The CDR3 here is CASSPPDRDGYTF. The CDR3 nucleotides read TGTGCCAGCTCACCACCGGACAGGGATGGCTACACCTTC.